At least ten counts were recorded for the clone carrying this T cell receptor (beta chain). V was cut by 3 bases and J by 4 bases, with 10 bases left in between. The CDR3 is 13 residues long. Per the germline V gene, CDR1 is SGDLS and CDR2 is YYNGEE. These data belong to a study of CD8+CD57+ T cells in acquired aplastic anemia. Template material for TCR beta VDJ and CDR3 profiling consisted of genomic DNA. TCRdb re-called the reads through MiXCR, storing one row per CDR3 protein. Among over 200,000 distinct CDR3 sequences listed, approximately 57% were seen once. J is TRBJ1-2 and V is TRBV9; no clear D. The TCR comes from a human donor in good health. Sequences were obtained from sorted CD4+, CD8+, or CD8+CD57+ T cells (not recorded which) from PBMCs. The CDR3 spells CASSAGVAYGYTF. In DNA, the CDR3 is TGTGCCAGCAGCGCCGGAGTGGCCTATGGCTACACCTTC.